One and the same sample provided the 24 T cell receptor beta chains below, sequenced in a study of neoadjuvant anti-PD-1 for oral cavity cancer (dated by TCRdb to about 2021). The time point label, as the study defines it: after neoadjuvant nivolumab, at surgical resection. Libraries came from the immunoSEQ multiplex PCR assay. The table comes from immuneACCESS by way of TCRdb, which keeps in-frame sequences with V and J called. Part of the clones is missing from these tables; in studies checked, under half for an unresolved V gene and the rest for unknown reasons. A total of tens of thousands of clones appear in this sample, roughly 29% of them only once. In total, the top ten clones hold roughly 16% of the sample. This material consisted of tumor tissue, taken after nivolumab (anti-PD-1) treatment. The receptors come from a person aged 40 to 85 with oral cavity squamous cell carcinoma.

The chain combines TRBV2 with TRBJ1-1; D not certain. The CDR3 consists of 12 residues. CDR1 SNHLY and CDR2 FYNNEI come from the germline V gene. Trimming removed 6 bases from V and 5 bases from J, with 10 bases in between. CDR3 in DNA: TGTGCCAGCAGATTCCGGTGGACTGAAGCTTTCTTT. It translates to CASRFRWTEAFF.

The rearrangement links TRBV13 to TRBJ2-2; D unresolved. The CDR3 is 17 amino acids. Germline loops: CDR1 PRHDT, CDR2 FYEKMQ (reference sequence). V was trimmed by 2 bases and J by 0 bases, leaving 13 bases between them. CDR3 coding DNA: TGTGCCAGCAGCTTACGTTCGGAACCTCCGAACACCGGGGAGCTGTTTTTT. Translated, it gives CASSLRSEPPNTGELFF. Drawing the rest from reference TRBV13 and TRBJ2-2, the complete variable domain is AAGVIQSPRHLIKEKRETATLKCYPIPRHDTVYWYQQGPGQDPQFLISFYEKMQSDKGSIPDRFSAQQFSDYHSELNMSSLELGDSALYFCASSLRSEPPNTGELFFGEGSRLTVL.

The chain carries TRBV4-2 and TRBJ2-1; the match to TRBD1 covers 12 bases. The germline V gene encodes CDR1 LGHNA and CDR2 YNFKEQ. This CDR3 comprises 15 residues. J gave up 8 bases and V 5 bases, and 7 bases lay outside the gene matches. DNA for the CDR3: TGTGCCAGCAGCTTGCAGGGACAGGGGGCAGATGAGCAGTTCTTC. Protein: CASSLQGQGADEQFF.

This clone was counted only a few times. The V gene is TRBV27, the J gene TRBJ2-7; no firm D call. With 3 bases removed from V and 6 bases from J, the gap between germline ends came to 9 bases. This CDR3 has 12 residues. Germline V lookup: CDR1 MNHEY, CDR2 SMNVEV (reference sequence). In DNA form, the CDR3 reads TGTGCCAGCAGTTTCGGCACTTCCGAGCAGTACTTC. Translation: CASSFGTSEQYF.

The chain couples TRBV6-5 to TRBJ1-3; D remains unclear. V shed 2 bases and J shed 5 bases, with 13 bases lying between them. CDR1 and CDR2 (germline): MNHEY, SVGAGI. CDR3 length: 15 amino acids. CDR3 residues: CASSYLKRGRNTIYF. The CDR3 region has the DNA TGTGCCAGCAGTTACCTGAAACGGGGTAGAAACACCATATATTTT.

This clone has more than one count but fewer than ten. CDR3 protein: CASSFVLAGESGNEQFF. The DNA of the CDR3 is TGTGCCAGCAGCTTTGTTTTAGCGGGAGAGTCGGGGAATGAGCAGTTCTTC. This rearrangement joins TRBV5-6 to TRBJ2-1, with 9 bases aligning to TRBD2. The CDR3 runs to 17 residues. Germline assignment: CDR1 SGHDT and CDR2 YYEEEE. The V and J ends lost 2 bases and 7 bases, in that order; junction bases with no gene match: 13. Full variable domain (remainder filled in from reference TRBV5-6 and TRBJ2-1): DAGVTQSPTHLIKTRGQQVTLRCSPKSGHDTVSWYQQALGQGPQFIFQYYEEEERQRGNFPDRFSGHQFPNYSSELNVNALLLGDSALYLCASSFVLAGESGNEQFFGPGTRLTVL.

This clone has just a few counts. The rearrangement joins TRBV27 to TRBJ1-2, with 7 bases matching TRBD1. J lost 8 bases, V lost 6 bases, and 12 bases had no gene match. CDR1 is MNHEY, CDR2 SMNVEV, per germline (reference sequence). CDR3 length equals 14 residues. CDR3 sequence reads: CASSFLEGGGGYTF. The CDR3, as DNA: TGTGCCAGCAGCTTCCTGGAAGGGGGCGGGGGCTACACCTTC.

This clone was picked up a small number of times. The genes are TRBV19 and TRBJ1-4; no firm D call. Trimming left V 3 bases short and J 4 bases short, with 12 bases between. Germline-derived CDR1 and CDR2 are LNHDA and SQIVND (reference sequence). The length of the CDR3 is 15 residues. The CDR3 is CASSIVGRFNEKLFF. CDR3 nucleotides: TGTGCCAGTAGTATCGTTGGCCGGTTTAATGAAAAACTGTTTTTT.

This chain links TRBV30 with TRBJ2-5, with D perhaps matching TRBD1 (6 bases). Per the germline V gene, CDR1 is GTSNPN and CDR2 is SVGIG (reference sequence). This CDR3 is 13 amino acids long. With 7 bases removed from V and 7 bases from J, the gap between germline ends came to 19 bases. CDR3 protein: CASLNNLQGTQYF. In DNA, the CDR3 is TGTGCCTCCCTAAACAACCTACAGGGGACCCAGTACTTC.

This clone was found a few times. The chain joins TRBV10-3 to TRBJ1-2; D not certain. Trimming left V 8 bases short and J 5 bases short, with 12 bases between. This CDR3 is 12 amino acids long. Per the germline V gene, CDR1 is ENHRY and CDR2 is SYGVKD. The CDR3 DNA follows: TGTGCCATCCGGAGGGAGGTATATGGCTACACCTTC. Residues: CAIRREVYGYTF.

This clone has just a few counts. One junction end disagrees with the germline gene, perhaps due to a read error. The chain employs TRBV29-1 and TRBJ2-3, with no clear D. Germline V CDR1 and CDR2: SQVTM, ANQGSEA. The CDR3 length is 12 residues. Written as DNA, the CDR3 is TGCAGCTTTGACGATAGCACAGATACGCAGTATTTT. Translation: CSFDDSTDTQYF.

The chain joins TRBV5-4 to TRBJ2-7, with TRBD1 matching over 8 bases. With 2 bases clipped from V and 3 bases from J, the junction kept 4 bases outside the gene matches. CDR1 and CDR2 from the germline V gene are SGHNT and YYREEE (reference sequence). The CDR3 covers 14 residues. CDR3 sequence (DNA): TGTGCCAGCAGCTTTGACAGGGGCTACTACGAGCAGTACTTC. Protein: CASSFDRGYYEQYF.

The chain joins TRBV7-9 to TRBJ1-2, with D possibly TRBD1 on 5 matching bases. CDR3 length equals 15 residues. Germline V gives CDR1 SEHNR, CDR2 FQNEAQ (reference sequence). Trimming removed 4 bases from V and 1 base from J, with 13 bases in between. CDR3 residues: CASSSAGHGNYGYTF. The CDR3 DNA is TGTGCCAGCAGCTCCGCTGGACACGGTAACTATGGCTACACCTTC.

V gene TRBV12-5 combines with J gene TRBJ2-1; D call uncertain. V was clipped by 3 bases and J by 6 bases, with 9 bases between them. The CDR3 runs 13 residues. The germline CDR1 and CDR2 sequences are LGHNT and FRNRAP. Here the CDR3 reads CASGLGMINEQFF. The CDR3 DNA is TGTGCTAGTGGTTTAGGAATGATCAATGAGCAGTTCTTC.

This clone was seen only a few times. The CDR3 bases are TGCGCCAGCAGCCCAGGGGCAGGGACTGAAGCTTTCTTT. This codes for CASSPGAGTEAFF. The rearrangement joins TRBV5-1 to TRBJ1-1; the D gene is possibly TRBD1 (6 bases). Trimming shortened V by 4 bases and J by 5 bases, and 12 bases separated the two germline ends. The CDR3 extends over 13 amino acids. Germline CDR1 SGHRS, CDR2 YFSETQ.

The V call is TRBV5-8, the J call TRBJ1-3, with D hard to call. Trimming stripped 4 bases from V and 1 base from J, with 6 bases between. The CDR3 length is 13 residues. Per the germline V gene, CDR1 is SGHTS and CDR2 is YDEGEE. The CDR3 DNA is TGTGCCAGCAGCCGAAAGTCTGGAAACACCATATATTTT. This translates into CASSRKSGNTIYF.

The chain is built from TRBV27 and TRBJ2-7; 7 bases line up with TRBD2. Germline CDR1 MNHEY, CDR2 SMNVEV (reference sequence). The junction had 3 bases not matched to a gene; V was cut back by 6 bases and J by 7 bases. The CDR3 runs to 11 residues. This chain's CDR3 is CASRWRGEQYF. The CDR3 DNA sequence: TGTGCCAGCAGATGGCGGGGGGAGCAGTACTTC.

This chain uses TRBV30 with TRBJ1-6; no reliable D call. This CDR3 has 17 amino acids. Trimming stripped 2 bases from V and 7 bases from J, with 21 bases between. Germline-derived CDR1 and CDR2 are GTSNPN and SVGIG (reference sequence). The CDR3 here is CAWSIRIRAKNNSPLHF. The CDR3 nucleotides are TGTGCCTGGAGTATCCGCATAAGGGCCAAGAACAATTCACCCCTCCACTTT.

The chain has TRBV4-2 and TRBJ1-5; 8 bases fit TRBD1. The junction had 12 bases not matched to a gene; V was cut back by 1 base and J by 7 bases. The CDR3 covers 17 residues. Germline V gene lookup returns CDR1 LGHNA and CDR2 YNFKEQ. CDR3 sequence reads: CASSQAPSGTGGQPQHF. The CDR3 DNA sequence: TGTGCCAGCAGCCAAGCCCCCTCCGGGACAGGCGGACAGCCCCAGCATTTT.

The V call is TRBV9, the J call TRBJ1-1; weak D call: TRBD1 (5 bases). The germline gives CDR1 SGDLS, CDR2 YYNGEE. CDR3 length equals 15 residues. V was cut by 2 bases and J by 3 bases, with 14 bases left in between. The CDR3 is CASSVGLEGYTEAFF. In DNA form, the CDR3 reads TGTGCCAGCAGCGTCGGACTGGAGGGGTACACTGAAGCTTTCTTT.

In its sample, this clone was seen a few times. The gene calls are TRBV4-1 and TRBJ1-1; no firm D call. Germline loops: CDR1 MGHRA, CDR2 YSYEKL. The CDR3 spans 14 residues. Trimming pared 4 bases from V and 3 bases from J, leaving 12 bases between. The CDR3 sequence is CASSLLVEDTEAFF. The CDR3 DNA sequence: TGCGCCAGCAGCCTCCTGGTAGAGGACACTGAAGCTTTCTTT.

The chain carries TRBV6-5 and TRBJ1-2, with D unresolved. Trimming took 6 bases from V and 3 from J, leaving 5 bases between them. Germline-derived CDR1 and CDR2 are MNHEY and SVGAGI. The CDR3 runs 11 residues. The CDR3 coding sequence is TGTGCCAGCAGGCGTGACTATGGCTACACCTTC. Translating gives CASRRDYGYTF.

By frequency in the sample, this clone is medium-sized. The chain recombines TRBV4-2 with TRBJ2-1; D may be TRBD1 or TRBD2 (5 bases each). Germline lookup yields CDR1 LGHNA and CDR2 YNFKEQ. V was pared by 3 bases and J by 6 bases, with 15 bases between. This CDR3 region has 15 residues. The CDR3 DNA reads as TGTGCCAGCAGCCAGGCCCCCGGGGCGGGCAATGAGCAGTTCTTC. Protein product: CASSQAPGAGNEQFF.

The V call is TRBV6-5, the J call TRBJ2-7; the D is unclear. CDR3 length: 12 residues. Germline-derived CDR1 and CDR2 are MNHEY and SVGAGI. Trimming took off 5 bases at V and 12 bases at J, with 17 bases between the two ends. The CDR3 DNA reads TGTGCCAGCAGTGAACATAGTGGGAAGTCGTACTTC. This sequence encodes CASSEHSGKSYF.